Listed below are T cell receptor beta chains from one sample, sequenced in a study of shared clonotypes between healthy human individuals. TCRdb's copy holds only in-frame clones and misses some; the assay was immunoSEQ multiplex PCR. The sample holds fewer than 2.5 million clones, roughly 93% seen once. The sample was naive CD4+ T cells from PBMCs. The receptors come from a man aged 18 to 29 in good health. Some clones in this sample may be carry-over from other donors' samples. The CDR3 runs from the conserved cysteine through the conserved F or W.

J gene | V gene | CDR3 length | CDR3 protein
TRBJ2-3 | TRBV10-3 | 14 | CAISESTGTDTQYF
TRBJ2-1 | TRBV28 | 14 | CASSSTFTSNEQFF
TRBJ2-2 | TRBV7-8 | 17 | CASNYGTGGTNTGELFF
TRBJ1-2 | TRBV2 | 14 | CASKARGANYGYTF
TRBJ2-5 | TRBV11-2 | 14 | CASSPGRIQETQYF
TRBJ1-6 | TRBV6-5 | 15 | CASSYGGVSASPLHF
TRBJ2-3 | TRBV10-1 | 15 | CASPPGGTSTDTQYF
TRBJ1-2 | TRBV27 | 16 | CASSPRTAAELNGYTF
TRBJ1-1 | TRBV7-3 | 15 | CASSRSSLVSAEAFF
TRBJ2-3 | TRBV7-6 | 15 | CASSLRIGVTDTQYF
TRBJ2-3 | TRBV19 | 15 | CASSLGTSATDTQYF
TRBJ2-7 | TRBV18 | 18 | CASSPLMTSGSKGYEQYF
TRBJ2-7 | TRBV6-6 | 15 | CASTPRQGLPYEQYF
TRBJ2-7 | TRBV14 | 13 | CASSLLGSYEQYF
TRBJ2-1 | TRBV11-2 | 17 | CASSLGASGRLYNEQFF
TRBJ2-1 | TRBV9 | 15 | CASSVESGLNNEQFF
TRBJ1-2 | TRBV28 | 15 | CASSLVSGANYGYTF
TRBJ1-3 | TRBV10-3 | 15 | CAISEWDSSGNTIYF
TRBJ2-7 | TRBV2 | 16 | CASTQGRTGFSYEQYF
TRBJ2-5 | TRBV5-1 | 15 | CASSLGAGGTETQYF
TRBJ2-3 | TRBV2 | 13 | CASATRVDDTQYF
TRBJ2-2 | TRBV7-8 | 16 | CASSPAGRRNTGELFF
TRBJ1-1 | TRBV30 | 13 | CAWSRQGLTEAFF
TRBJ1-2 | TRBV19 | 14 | CASSIPSDRGGYTF
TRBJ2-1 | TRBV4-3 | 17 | CASSQAYRGRGGNEQFF
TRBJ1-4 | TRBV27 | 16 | CASSSPGAGEVEKLFF
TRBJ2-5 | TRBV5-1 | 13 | CASSFAVEETQYF
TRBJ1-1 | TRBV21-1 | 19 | CASSNGGTNNQSQNTEAFF
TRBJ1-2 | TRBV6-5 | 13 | CASSPEGSYGYTF
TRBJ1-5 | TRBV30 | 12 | CAWSRGDQPQHF
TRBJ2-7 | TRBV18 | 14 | CASSPAGLSYEQYF
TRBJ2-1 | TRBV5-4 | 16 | CASSLGGRVSYNEQFF
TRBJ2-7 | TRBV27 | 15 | CASSLLPPPAYEQYF
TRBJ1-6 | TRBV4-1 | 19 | CASSQREGQARLLNSPLHF
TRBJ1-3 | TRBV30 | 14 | CAWSVGRQGNTIYF
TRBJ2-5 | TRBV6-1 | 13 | CASRGGGPETQYF
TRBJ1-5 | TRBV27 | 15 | CASSFDRDSNQPQHF
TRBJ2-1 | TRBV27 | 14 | CASSFEREGNEQFF
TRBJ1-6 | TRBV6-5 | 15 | CASSYSGTGDSPLHF
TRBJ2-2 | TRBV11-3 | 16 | CASSFDMGQGDGELFF
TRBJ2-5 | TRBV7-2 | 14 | CASSFSGYQETQYF
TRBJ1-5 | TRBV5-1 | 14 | CASSLEAGNQPQHF
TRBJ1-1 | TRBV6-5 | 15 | CASSYDGGQNTEAFF
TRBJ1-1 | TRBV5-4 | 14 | CASSPVREYTEAFF
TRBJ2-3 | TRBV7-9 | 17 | CASSSTKGQGPMNTQYF
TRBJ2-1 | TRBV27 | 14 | CASSLKGSYNEQFF
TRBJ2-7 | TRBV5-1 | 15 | CASRLGPAGVYEQYF
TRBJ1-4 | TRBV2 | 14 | CASSAGTGNEKLFF
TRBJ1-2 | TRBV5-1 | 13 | CASSLGQGGGYTF
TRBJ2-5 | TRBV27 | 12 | CASSFMGETQYF
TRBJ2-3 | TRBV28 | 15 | CASSQVPWGTDTQYF
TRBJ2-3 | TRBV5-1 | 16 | CASARLAGGVGDTQYF
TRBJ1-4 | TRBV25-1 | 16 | CASSVLQGDRGAKLFF
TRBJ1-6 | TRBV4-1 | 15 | CASSQDSGVNSPLHF
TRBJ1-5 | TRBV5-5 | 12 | CASSLGGQGWHF
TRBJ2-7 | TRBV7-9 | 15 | CASSYRGQGPYEQYF
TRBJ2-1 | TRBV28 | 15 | CASSPPTSSYNEQFF
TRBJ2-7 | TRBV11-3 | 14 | CASSRTGGVYEQYF
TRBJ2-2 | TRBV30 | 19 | CAWSVPVRGVSANTGELFF
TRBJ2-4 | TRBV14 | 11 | CASSQDGLQYF